This T cell receptor beta chain comes out of a study of CD8 T cells in ankylosing spondylitis. Study observations and caveats: Roughly 8 highly homologous variants made up a TCR beta motif that seemed to typify ankylosing spondylitis blood. Significantly higher representation of disease-linked clones was reported for matched ankylosing spondylitis synovial fluid.

Construction of TCR beta libraries was performed using quantitative 5'-RACE with molecular barcodes. TCRdb re-called the 5' RACE reads with MiXCR, one entry per CDR3 protein. This table has a few hundred thousand distinct CDR3 sequences, more than 20% appearing once. Comment on this clonotype: No antigen is known for it.

V was pared by 1 base and J by 4 bases, with 10 bases of the junction left unmatched. Germline loops: CDR1 LGHDT, CDR2 YNNKEL (reference sequence). The CDR3 sequence is 18 residues long. The chain recombines TRBV3-1 with TRBJ2-2; TRBD1 matches at 9 bases. Sequencing was performed on blood, either unsorted or a sorted T cell fraction (not recorded which). This receptor was taken from a male donor with ankylosing spondylitis. The chain's CDR3 is CASSQGRDRVLTTGELFF. CDR3 DNA sequence: TGTGCCAGCAGCCAAGGCAGGGACAGGGTTTTGACCACCGGGGAGCTGTTTTTT.